A single sample is the source of the 4 T cell receptor beta chains below, sequenced in a study of human T cells and chemical hapten exposure. Time point noted: patch test 1, 2 weeks after DPC sensitization. The sample's treatment: therapeutic diphenylcyclopropenone sensitization with weekly scalp DPC. TCRdb called the RACE reads again in MiXCR, with one record for every CDR3 protein. The table records 150,000 to 200,000 distinct CDR3 sequences, roughly 15% of them present only once. Specimen: whole blood, collected in connection with sensitization to the hapten diphenylcyclopropenone (DPC). The receptor set was obtained from a woman in her 30s with alopecia areata. Some clones in this sample may be carry-over from other donors' samples.

In this sample, this clonotype turned up a few times. This chain connects TRBV20-1 to TRBJ2-7, with 10 bases fitting TRBD1. This CDR3 contains 17 residues. V trimming: 4 bases; J trimming: 3 bases; junction bases outside the gene matches: 15. Germline CDR1 DFQATT, CDR2 SNEGSKA (reference sequence). CDR3 protein: CSAKGTHRDRGLYEQYF. For the CDR3, the DNA is TGCAGTGCTAAGGGAACTCACCGGGACAGGGGCCTCTACGAGCAGTACTTC.

The gene calls are TRBV10-3 and TRBJ2-5; 8 bases line up with TRBD1. Unmatched junction bases numbered 5, after V lost 10 bases and J lost 1 base. Germline CDR1 reads ENHRY; CDR2 reads SYGVKD. The CDR3 totals 13 residues. CDR3 amino acids: CATRGQVQETQYF. The DNA for the CDR3 is TGTGCCACCAGGGGACAGGTCCAAGAGACCCAGTACTTC.

This clonotype was seen a few times. The rearrangement uses TRBV18 and TRBJ1-4; TRBD1 is a possible D gene (6 bases). The CDR3 consists of 15 residues. The germline V gene has CDR1 KGHSH and CDR2 LQKENI. The germline V and J ends were trimmed by 2 bases and 8 bases, with 15 bases remaining between them. The CDR3 nucleotides read TGTGCCAGCTCACCAGGAGAGGGGGTAGGAGAAAAACTGTTTTTT. This codes for CASSPGEGVGEKLFF.

This clonotype was observed a handful of times. The gene calls are TRBV7-2 and TRBJ2-5; 7 positions match TRBD1. The CDR3 has 15 amino acids. Looked up from germline, CDR1 is SGHTA and CDR2 is FQGNSA. V dropped 1 base and J dropped 2; count of bases not matched to a gene: 4. DNA for the CDR3: TGTGCCAGCAGCTTAGGGGGCAGGGGGCAAGAGACCCAGTACTTC. Translated, it gives CASSLGGRGQETQYF.